These 20 T cell receptor beta chains originate from one sample sequenced in a study of HIV-infected patients and healthy controls. Whole blood was used without fractionation, so all unsorted peripheral T cells were included. cDNA was made from around 0.5 ug RNA using alpha and beta constant primers. Using multiplexing indices, alpha and beta chain libraries were generated apart by chain-specific third strand synthesis. TCRdb re-called the 5' RACE reads with MiXCR, one entry per CDR3 protein. The table includes about 24,000 distinct CDR3 sequences, under 9% detected once. What was sequenced was blood. The receptor set was obtained from an adult in good health.

At least ten counts were recorded for this clonotype. The rearrangement joins TRBV27 to TRBJ1-3; 7 nucleotides agree with TRBD1. Germline CDR1 MNHEY, CDR2 SMNVEV (reference sequence). The J segment lost 0 bases and the V segment lost 6 bases, leaving 2 bases of the junction unmatched. The CDR3 spans 14 residues. This chain's CDR3 is CASRSGGSGNTIYF. Written as DNA, the CDR3 is TGTGCCAGCAGGTCAGGGGGCTCTGGAAACACCATATATTTT.

This clonotype was seen at least ten times. Its ends do not fully match the called genes, so a read error is possible. The V gene is TRBV20-1, the J gene TRBJ1-6; no definite D call. The germline gives CDR1 DFQATT, CDR2 SNEGSKA (reference sequence). The CDR3 extends over 14 amino acids. CDR3 loop: CSAGDPSSSSPLHF. For the CDR3, the DNA is TGCAGTGCTGGAGACCCCTCTTCGAGTTCACCCCTCCACTTT.

This clonotype was seen many times. The rearrangement uses TRBV30 and TRBJ1-1; D remains ambiguous. V lost 4 bases and J lost 5, with 8 bases in between. Germline CDR1 reads GTSNPN; CDR2 reads SVGIG (reference sequence). The CDR3 length is 11 residues. This chain's CDR3 is CAWTKSTEAFF. The CDR3 bases are TGTGCCTGGACCAAATCTACTGAAGCTTTCTTT.

This clonotype appeared many times. The rearrangement links TRBV6-4 to TRBJ1-5, with D hard to call. The germline V gene has CDR1 MRHNA and CDR2 SNTAGT. The CDR3 is 14 residues long. Trimming removed 4 bases from V and 4 bases from J, with 11 bases in between. In DNA form, the CDR3 reads TGTGCCAGCAGTGCGCCCGGTAGGAATCAGCCCCAGCATTTT. Protein: CASSAPGRNQPQHF.

Many counts were recorded for this clonotype. The chain recombines TRBV4-3 with TRBJ2-1, with D uncertain. The germline V gene encodes CDR1 LGHNA and CDR2 YSLEER. This CDR3 is 13 amino acids long. V lost 1 base and J lost 6, with 7 bases in between. In DNA, the CDR3 is TGCGCCAGCAGCCAAGGGGCCCTCAATGAGCAGTTCTTC. Encoded protein: CASSQGALNEQFF.

There are many counts of this clonotype. The chain links TRBV13 to TRBJ2-1, with unresolved D. This CDR3 has 12 residues. Per the germline V gene, CDR1 is PRHDT and CDR2 is FYEKMQ (reference sequence). V dropped 1 base and J dropped 5 bases, with 3 bases sitting between them. The chain's CDR3 is CASSLEDNEQFF. The DNA for the CDR3 is TGTGCCAGCAGCTTAGAGGACAATGAGCAGTTCTTC.

This clonotype was counted between two and nine times. V gene TRBV10-3 combines with J gene TRBJ1-5; perhaps TRBD1 as D (6 bases). CDR3 length: 14 residues. Trimming shortened V by 6 bases and J by 5 bases, and 14 bases separated the two germline ends. The germline gives CDR1 ENHRY, CDR2 SYGVKD. The CDR3: CAIRDSLGDQPQHF. Written as DNA, the CDR3 is TGTGCCATCAGGGACAGCCTTGGGGATCAGCCCCAGCATTTT.

This clonotype was recorded at least ten times. This chain uses TRBV6-2 or TRBV6-3 with TRBJ1-1; maybe TRBD1 (6 bases). Germline V CDR1 and CDR2: MNHEY, SVGEGT. This CDR3 spans 13 amino acids. V dropped 2 bases and J dropped 8 bases, with 12 bases sitting between them. The CDR3 nucleotides read TGTGCCAGCAGTTACCAGGGCCAGGGGGAAGCTTTCTTT. This gives the protein CASSYQGQGEAFF.

This clonotype has a handful of counts. This chain links TRBV7-2 with TRBJ1-5, with D unresolved. This CDR3 spans 15 amino acids. The germline V gene encodes CDR1 SGHTA and CDR2 FQGNSA. V lost 3 bases and J lost 3, with 12 bases in between. This CDR3 reads CASSFNQALNQPQHF. CDR3 coding DNA: TGTGCCAGCAGCTTTAACCAGGCTCTCAATCAGCCCCAGCATTTT.

This clonotype was counted only a few times. The J gene is TRBJ1-5, the V gene TRBV6-4; D gene unclear. The germline gives CDR1 MRHNA, CDR2 SNTAGT. CDR3 length: 13 amino acids. The V end was cut by 3 bases, the J end by 3 bases, with 6 bases between. CDR3 protein: CASSEAANQPQHF. In DNA form, the CDR3 reads TGTGCCAGCAGTGAGGCGGCCAATCAGCCCCAGCATTTT.

The gene calls are TRBV12-3 or TRBV12-4 and TRBJ1-2; D not resolved. Trimming took 4 bases from V and 4 from J, leaving 10 bases between them. The CDR3 covers 13 residues. CDR3 residues: CASSSDPGYGYTF. The CDR3 DNA follows: TGTGCCAGCAGTTCGGACCCTGGCTATGGCTACACCTTC.

This clonotype was seen more than once but under ten times. The rearrangement joins TRBV18 to TRBJ1-1; TRBD1 agrees at 7 bases. Trimming removed 3 bases from V and 1 base from J; junction bases left unmatched: 5. Germline V lookup: CDR1 KGHSH, CDR2 LQKENI. The CDR3 loop spans 15 amino acids. CDR3 loop: CASSPQGVANTEAFF. CDR3 sequence (DNA): TGTGCCAGCTCACCCCAGGGGGTGGCGAACACTGAAGCTTTCTTT. The full variable domain, rest sourced from reference TRBV18 and TRBJ1-1, is NAGVMQNPRHLVRRRGQEARLRCSPMKGHSHVYWYRQLPEEGLKFMVYLQKENIIDESGMPKERFSAEFPKEGPSILRIQQVVRGDSAAYFCASSPQGVANTEAFFGQGTRLTVV.

This clonotype was seen a handful of times. The chain recombines TRBV7-2 with TRBJ2-3; no firm D call. Between the trimmed V and J ends, which lost 5 bases and 5 bases, there was a span of 14 bases. This CDR3 spans 14 amino acids. Germline V CDR1 and CDR2: SGHTA, FQGNSA. The CDR3 reads CASSPSRGIDTQYF. In DNA form, the CDR3 reads TGTGCCAGCAGCCCCTCGAGAGGCATAGATACGCAGTATTTT. Supplemented by reference TRBV7-2 and TRBJ2-3, the full variable domain reads GAGVSQSPSNKVTEKGKDVELRCDPISGHTALYWYRQSLGQGLEFLIYFQGNSAPDKSGLPSDRFSAERTGGSVSTLTIQRTQQEDSAVYLCASSPSRGIDTQYFGPGTRLTVL.

This clonotype was observed at least ten times. V and J are TRBV4-3 and TRBJ1-2; weak D call: TRBD1 (5 bases). This CDR3 comprises 16 residues. The germline V gene has CDR1 LGHNA and CDR2 YSLEER. V dropped 0 bases and J dropped 8 bases, with 19 bases sitting between them. CDR3 amino acids: CASSQDGAGTSRGYTF. The DNA for the CDR3 is TGCGCCAGCAGCCAAGACGGGGCAGGAACGTCTAGGGGCTACACCTTC.

This clonotype occurred many times. V and J are TRBV29-1 and TRBJ1-1, with a tentative D call TRBD1 (5 bases). CDR3 size: 14 residues. Between the trimmed V and J ends, which lost 1 base and 5 bases, there was a span of 14 bases. CDR1 SQVTM and CDR2 ANQGSEA come from the germline V gene. DNA of the CDR3: TGCAGCGTTGAAGTACGGGGGAGTAGGACTGAAGCTTTCTTT. It is translated as CSVEVRGSRTEAFF. Looking up the rest from reference TRBV29-1 and TRBJ1-1 gives the full variable domain: SAVISQKPSRDICQRGTSLTIQCQVDSQVTMMFWYRQQPGQSLTLIATANQGSEATYESGFVIDKFPISRPNLTFSTLTVSNMSPEDSSIYLCSVEVRGSRTEAFFGQGTRLTVV.

This clonotype was picked up many times. The chain links TRBV6-2 or TRBV6-3 to TRBJ2-3, with D possibly matching TRBD2 (6 bases). The CDR3 has 16 amino acids. Trimming pared 4 bases from V and 4 bases from J, leaving 18 bases between. Looked up from germline, CDR1 is MNHEY and CDR2 is SVGEGT. The CDR3 DNA follows: TGTGCCAGCAGTTTCAACCTAGCGTCGGGGGCAGATACGCAGTATTTT. Translation: CASSFNLASGADTQYF.

The chain links TRBV12-3 or TRBV12-4 to TRBJ2-3; no clear D. This CDR3 has 12 amino acids. Trimming cost V 4 bases and J 2 bases, with 4 bases left between them. The DNA for the CDR3 is TGTGCCAGCAGTTCAGACACAGATACGCAGTATTTT. It translates to CASSSDTDTQYF.

This clonotype has just a few counts. The chain couples TRBV7-2 to TRBJ2-5, with D hard to call. This CDR3 is 15 amino acids long. The germline CDR1 and CDR2 sequences are SGHTA and FQGNSA. V lost 5 bases, J lost 5 bases, and 18 bases lay in between. For the CDR3, the DNA is TGTGCCAGCAGCCGCTCAAAAGTGTCGCGGGAGACCCAGTACTTC. Translated: CASSRSKVSRETQYF.

This clonotype was counted at least ten times. CDR3 coding DNA: TGCAGTGCTAGAGGGGGAGGGACGAACACTGAAGCTTTCTTT. This sequence encodes CSARGGGTNTEAFF. The rearrangement uses TRBV20-1 and TRBJ1-1, with a tentative D call TRBD1 (5 bases). Germline assignment: CDR1 DFQATT and CDR2 SNEGSKA (reference sequence). Trimming cost V 1 base and J 1 base, with 10 bases left between them. This CDR3 is built from 14 residues.

The sample holds many counts of this clonotype. The chain links TRBV20-1 to TRBJ1-5, with TRBD1 as a possible D gene (5 bases). This CDR3 is built from 13 residues. Germline CDR1 reads DFQATT; CDR2 reads SNEGSKA (reference sequence). The V end lost 1 base, the J end lost 6 bases, and 10 bases lay between the germline ends. The CDR3 bases are TGCAGTGCTAGAGTTCCCGGGACTCAGCCCCAGCATTTT. Its protein is CSARVPGTQPQHF.